The source of this TCR beta chain is a study of identical twins. The CDR3 is 15 residues long. Germline lookup yields CDR1 SGHRS and CDR2 YFSETQ. V dropped 1 base and J dropped 4; count of bases not matched to a gene: 3. TCRdb itself ran the 5' RACE reads through MiXCR, one entry per CDR3 protein. The sample has 200,000 to 250,000 distinct CDR3 sequences, about 13% seen once; the top ten hold 4% to 5%. These sequences were also reported in another study, on yellow fever vaccine responses in identical twins.

Sequencing used memory (CD45RO+) T cells sorted from blood. This TCR was recovered from a woman in her late teens or twenties in good health. The V and J genes are TRBV5-1 and TRBJ2-1; 9 bases match TRBD1. The CDR3 loop is CASSLPTGGYNEQFF. The CDR3 DNA reads TGCGCCAGCAGCTTGCCGACAGGGGGGTACAATGAGCAGTTCTTC.